Each of the 2 T cell receptor beta chains below was sequenced from the same sample in a study of T-cell reconstitution after alpha-beta-depleted transplantation in children. Unique molecular identifiers were incorporated during preparation of the TCRbeta library. Each CDR3 protein gets one entry after TCRdb re-called the PCR reads with MiXCR. The data contain over 200,000 distinct CDR3 sequences, about a tenth of them singletons. The sequencing used PBMCs, collected before TCRalphabeta/CD19-depleted stem cell transplant. Receptors were obtained from a child younger than two with acute myeloid leukemia, due to receive a stem cell transplant.

This clonotype occurred many times. The gene calls are TRBV4-2 and TRBJ2-2; 13 bases are a match to TRBD2. The CDR3 has 19 residues. Per the germline V gene, CDR1 is LGHNA and CDR2 is YNFKEQ. V gave up 1 base and J gave up 0 bases; unmatched junction bases: 5. The CDR3 nucleotides are TGTGCCAGCAGCCAAGTCAGTACTAGCGGGAGGGCGAACACCGGGGAGCTGTTTTTT. As protein: CASSQVSTSGRANTGELFF.

This clonotype was detected ten times or more. This chain uses TRBV24-1 with TRBJ2-7, with D uncertain. CDR1 and CDR2 (germline): KGHDR, SFDVKD. The germline V and J ends were trimmed by 4 bases and 0 bases, with 12 bases remaining between them. This CDR3 is built from 15 residues. CDR3 in amino acids: CATSEGSLSSYEQYF. The CDR3 region has the DNA TGTGCCACCAGTGAAGGCAGCCTATCCTCCTACGAGCAGTACTTC.